Shown below are 6 T cell receptor beta chains from a single sample sequenced in a study of shared T cell receptors in the human thymus. The method was immunoSEQ multiplex PCR; TCRdb's version includes in-frame clones alone and lacks a portion of them. The repertoire has approximately 760,000 clones, 80% to 90% of them found once; the top ten carry more than 0.01%. The sample also formed part of further work on human thymus T cells.

The material sequenced was thymocytes. These TCRs come from a girl less than two years old with a congenital heart defect.

V and J are TRBV13 and TRBJ2-7; 9 bases are a match to TRBD2. The length of the CDR3 is 13 residues. Per germline, CDR1 PRHDT and CDR2 FYEKMQ (reference sequence). Germline trimming cut 5 bases from V and 6 bases from J; bases unmatched to any gene: 5. The CDR3 here is CASSRYSGGEQYF. CDR3 bases: TGTGCCAGCAGCCGGTATAGCGGGGGCGAGCAGTACTTC.

The chain is built from TRBV5-6 and TRBJ1-3; D is unresolved. Deletions cut 2 bases from V and 0 bases from J, with 18 bases between. This CDR3 has 18 residues. CDR1 and CDR2 (germline): SGHDT, YYEEEE. The CDR3 protein is CASSFRGRSLNSGNTIYF. The CDR3 DNA is TGTGCCAGCAGCTTTCGAGGGCGCTCTCTTAACTCTGGAAACACCATATATTTT.

This clone showed up just a few times. This chain uses TRBV4-1 with TRBJ1-1; maybe TRBD1 (5 bases). Trimming removed 7 bases from V and 1 base from J, with 31 bases in between. This CDR3 is 20 amino acids long. CDR1 MGHRA and CDR2 YSYEKL come from the germline V gene. The CDR3 sequence is CASNNWIEGTQQRRNTEAFF. The CDR3 DNA is TGCGCCAGCAACAACTGGATTGAAGGGACTCAACAAAGGCGGAACACTGAAGCTTTCTTT.

The gene calls are TRBV7-9 and TRBJ2-7; perhaps TRBD1 as D (6 bases). In germline, CDR1 is SEHNR, CDR2 FQNEAQ (reference sequence). Trimming took off 1 base at V and 2 bases at J, with 15 bases between the two ends. The CDR3 sequence is 16 residues long. CDR3 DNA: TGTGCCAGCAGCTTAGTTTCGGGCGGACAGACCTACGAGCAGTACTTC. Its protein is CASSLVSGGQTYEQYF.

The chain combines TRBV6-1 with TRBJ2-7, with D possibly being TRBD2 (6 bases). This CDR3 is 15 amino acids long. Trimming took off 3 bases at V and 2 bases at J, with 14 bases between the two ends. Germline V gene sequence: CDR1 MNHNS, CDR2 SASEGT. The CDR3 sequence is CASSDSRGATYEQYF. In nucleotides, the CDR3 is TGTGCCAGCAGTGACTCGCGGGGCGCAACCTACGAGCAGTACTTC.

This clone was picked up a small number of times. CDR3 residues: CAISGDRLPNYGYTF. In DNA form, the CDR3 reads TGTGCCATCAGCGGGGACAGGCTTCCTAACTATGGCTACACCTTC. V gene TRBV10-3 combines with J gene TRBJ1-2; 8 positions agree with TRBD1. This CDR3 has 15 amino acids. Trimming took 6 bases from V and 0 from J; bases not matched to a gene: 6. In germline, CDR1 is ENHRY, CDR2 SYGVKD.